These T cell receptor beta chains were read from a single sample in a study of blood T cell repertoires in COVID-19. The data were produced by immunoSEQ multiplex PCR, yet TCRdb's version contains in-frame clones alone and is incomplete. The sample yields about 160,000 clones, approximately 85% seen once. The sequenced sample consisted of peripheral blood. The receptors were sampled from a man aged 35-49 years with acute or convalescent COVID-19. Both conserved end residues are part of each CDR3. Each record gives: clone size, J gene, CDR3 length, V gene, D gene, CDR3 DNA, CDR3 protein. The D gene is left open where the match is weak. Rows give clone size only sometimes, using once, few, many, or a class for an expanded clone.

size: few; J: TRBJ1-1; length: 15; V: TRBV4-2; D: .; DNA: TGTGCCAGCAGCCAAGCCGAACTTAAGAGCACTGAAGCTTTCTTT; CDR3: CASSQAELKSTEAFF
size: few; J: TRBJ1-2; length: 13; V: TRBV12-3/TRBV12-4; D: .; DNA: TGTGCCAGCAGTTTAGGGCATAACTATGGCTACACCTTC; CDR3: CASSLGHNYGYTF
size: .; J: TRBJ2-5; length: 15; V: TRBV2; D: TRBD2; DNA: TGTGCCAGCAGTGAACTAGCGGGGACCTCGGGGACCCAGTACTTC; CDR3: CASSELAGTSGTQYF
size: .; J: TRBJ1-5; length: 13; V: TRBV30; D: .; DNA: TGTGCCTGGAGCACAGGGCAGGGCCAGCCCCAGCATTTT; CDR3: CAWSTGQGQPQHF
size: .; J: TRBJ1-2; length: 15; V: TRBV19; D: .; DNA: TGTGCCAGTAGTATAACGCTCACAGGGCGCTATGGCTACACCTTC; CDR3: CASSITLTGRYGYTF
size: .; J: TRBJ2-1; length: 17; V: TRBV11-2; D: TRBD1; DNA: TGTGCCAGCAGCTTAGATGGGGACAGAAGCTCCTACAATGAGCAGTTCTTC; CDR3: CASSLDGDRSSYNEQFF
size: .; J: TRBJ2-3; length: 15; V: TRBV29-1; D: TRBD1; DNA: TGCAGCGCCCGGACCCTCGGACAGGGGCCAGATACGCAGTATTTT; CDR3: CSARTLGQGPDTQYF
size: .; J: TRBJ2-7; length: 13; V: TRBV3-1/TRBV3-2; D: TRBD1; DNA: TGTGCCAGCAGCGTCCGACAGGGCCACGAGCAGTACTTC; CDR3: CASSVRQGHEQYF
size: .; J: TRBJ1-1; length: 13; V: TRBV5-1; D: .; DNA: TGCGCCAGCAGCTTGGTCCCGAGGACTGAAGCTTTCTTT; CDR3: CASSLVPRTEAFF
size: .; J: TRBJ1-3; length: 14; V: TRBV5-1; D: .; DNA: TGCGCCAGCAGCTTGTGGGGGGTAGAAAACACCATATATTTT; CDR3: CASSLWGVENTIYF
size: .; J: TRBJ1-2; length: 17; V: TRBV10-3; D: TRBD1; DNA: TGTGCCATCAGTGACCTAGGGACAGACCAGCCGATCTATGGCTACACCTTC; CDR3: CAISDLGTDQPIYGYTF
size: .; J: TRBJ1-2; length: 16; V: TRBV21-1; D: .; DNA: TGTGCCAGCAGCAAAGGTCTACAGTTAGCTAACTATGGCTACACCTTC; CDR3: CASSKGLQLANYGYTF
size: .; J: TRBJ1-5; length: 14; V: TRBV18; D: .; DNA: TGTGCCAGCTCACCGGACAGACTCAATCAGCCCCAGCATTTT; CDR3: CASSPDRLNQPQHF
size: .; J: TRBJ1-1; length: 14; V: TRBV27; D: .; DNA: TGTGCCAGCAGTTTCGGAAGGGAGGGAACCGAAGCTTTCTTT; CDR3: CASSFGREGTEAFF
size: .; J: TRBJ1-2; length: 14; V: TRBV6-5; D: TRBD1; DNA: TGTGCCAGCAGTAGCCGGGACAGGGGCGGTGGCTACACCTTC; CDR3: CASSSRDRGGGYTF
size: .; J: TRBJ2-2; length: 15; V: TRBV5-4; D: .; DNA: TGTGCCAGCAGCTTGGAGGCAGGGGTGAGCGGGGAGCTGTTTTTT; CDR3: CASSLEAGVSGELFF
size: once; J: TRBJ1-1; length: 13; V: TRBV7-3; D: .; DNA: TGTGCCAGCAGCCTACGGTCGGGCACTGAAGCTTTCTTT; CDR3: CASSLRSGTEAFF
size: .; J: TRBJ1-1; length: 15; V: TRBV6-5; D: .; DNA: TGTGCCAGCAGTTACTCGTGGACAGAGCACACTGAAGCTTTCTTT; CDR3: CASSYSWTEHTEAFF
size: once; J: TRBJ2-3; length: 16; V: TRBV11-2; D: TRBD1; DNA: TGTGCCAGCAGCGTTATAGGGACAGGGACCACAGATACGCAGTATTTT; CDR3: CASSVIGTGTTDTQYF
size: .; J: TRBJ1-2; length: 14; V: TRBV30; D: .; DNA: TGTGCCTGGAGTCAAGGCGGGAACTACGGTGGCTACACCTTC; CDR3: CAWSQGGNYGGYTF
size: .; J: TRBJ2-7; length: 15; V: TRBV19; D: TRBD1; DNA: TGTGCCAGTAGTATCGACCGGACAGGGCCAGGGGAGCAGTACTTC; CDR3: CASSIDRTGPGEQYF
size: .; J: TRBJ1-4; length: 13; V: TRBV30; D: .; DNA: TGTGCCTGGGGGGGGAGGCCCGAAGAAAAACTGTTTTTT; CDR3: CAWGGRPEEKLFF
size: .; J: TRBJ2-7; length: 16; V: TRBV6-2/TRBV6-3; D: TRBD1; DNA: TGTGCCAGCAGTTATTCTAGGGACAGGGGGTCCCACGAGCAGTACTTC; CDR3: CASSYSRDRGSHEQYF
size: .; J: TRBJ2-2; length: 15; V: TRBV28; D: TRBD1; DNA: TGTGCCAGCACCCTCGGGGACAGGAAGGCCGGGGAGCTGTTTTTT; CDR3: CASTLGDRKAGELFF
size: .; J: TRBJ1-2; length: 17; V: TRBV21-1; D: .; DNA: TGTGCCAGCAGCAAAGCGAACAGGGGGCGATTTCACTATGGCTACACCTTC; CDR3: CASSKANRGRFHYGYTF
size: .; J: TRBJ2-5; length: 17; V: TRBV7-2; D: TRBD1; DNA: TGTGCCAGCAGCTTGAGTTCCTGGACAGGATACCAAGAGACCCAGTACTTC; CDR3: CASSLSSWTGYQETQYF
size: few; J: TRBJ1-3; length: 15; V: TRBV12-5; D: .; DNA: TGTGCCAGTCAATCCGGGAGATACTCTGGAAACACCATATATTTT; CDR3: CASQSGRYSGNTIYF
size: .; J: TRBJ2-1; length: 12; V: TRBV7-2; D: TRBD2; DNA: TGTGCCAGCAGCTTTCAAGCGGGGGAGCAGTTCTTC; CDR3: CASSFQAGEQFF
size: .; J: TRBJ2-5; length: 12; V: TRBV5-6; D: .; DNA: TGTGCCAGCAGCCGGTACCAAGAGACCCAGTACTTC; CDR3: CASSRYQETQYF
size: .; J: TRBJ2-2; length: 19; V: TRBV19; D: TRBD2; DNA: TGTGCCAGTAGGACCGGACTAGCGGTCATGGCGGGCCGCACCGGGGAGCTGTTTTTT; CDR3: CASRTGLAVMAGRTGELFF
size: few; J: TRBJ2-3; length: 14; V: TRBV6-2/TRBV6-3; D: TRBD2; DNA: TGTGCCAGCAGTACGGGGGGGCCGACAGATACGCAGTATTTT; CDR3: CASSTGGPTDTQYF
size: few; J: TRBJ2-7; length: 14; V: TRBV7-2; D: .; DNA: TGTGCCAGCAGCTTAGCAACTACGACTTACGAGCAGTACTTC; CDR3: CASSLATTTYEQYF
size: .; J: TRBJ2-3; length: 15; V: TRBV6-5; D: TRBD1; DNA: TGTGCCAGCAGGAGGGGGACAGGGGCGGGAGATACGCAGTATTTT; CDR3: CASRRGTGAGDTQYF
size: few; J: TRBJ2-6; length: 15; V: TRBV29-1; D: TRBD1; DNA: TGCAGCGTTTTCACAGGGGCCTCTGGGGCCAACGTCCTGACTTTC; CDR3: CSVFTGASGANVLTF
size: .; J: TRBJ1-1; length: 13; V: TRBV6-6; D: .; DNA: TGTGCCAGCAGTTACGGAGGCAGCCTTGAAGCTTTCTTT; CDR3: CASSYGGSLEAFF
size: .; J: TRBJ1-5; length: 16; V: TRBV7-8; D: .; DNA: TGTGCCAGCAGCTTAGAACGGTGGAGGGGCAATCAGCCCCAGCATTTT; CDR3: CASSLERWRGNQPQHF
size: .; J: TRBJ1-2; length: 15; V: TRBV18; D: TRBD1; DNA: TGTGCCAGCCGCAGTAGTCCAGGGGGCGACTATGGCTACACCTTC; CDR3: CASRSSPGGDYGYTF
size: .; J: TRBJ1-3; length: 14; V: TRBV5-6; D: .; DNA: TGTGCCAGCAGCTTGAAGGGGTCTGGAAACACCATATATTTT; CDR3: CASSLKGSGNTIYF
size: .; J: TRBJ1-1; length: 13; V: TRBV7-3; D: .; DNA: TGTGCCAGCAGCTTATACTGGAACACTGAAGCTTTCTTT; CDR3: CASSLYWNTEAFF
size: .; J: TRBJ2-7; length: 15; V: TRBV21-1; D: .; DNA: TGTGCCAGCAGGCCGGGCAGGACTCTCTCCTACGAGCAGTACTTC; CDR3: CASRPGRTLSYEQYF
size: .; J: TRBJ2-3; length: 19; V: TRBV3-1/TRBV3-2; D: TRBD2; DNA: TGTGCCAGCAGCCAAGAGGGCAGCGGGGGGGCCGTTAGCACAGATACGCAGTATTTT; CDR3: CASSQEGSGGAVSTDTQYF
size: .; J: TRBJ2-6; length: 17; V: TRBV5-4; D: .; DNA: TGTGCCAGCAGCCCTCCGGGACTGCTCTCTGGGGCCAACGTCCTGACTTTC; CDR3: CASSPPGLLSGANVLTF